This T cell receptor beta chain was identified in a study of T cell clones after liver transplantation. The wider study: Post-transplant blood was tracked for graft-donor-reactive T cell clones identified in a pre-transplant mixed lymphocyte reaction. As an antigen-independent comparator, third-party-reactive TCRbeta sequences came from pre-transplant mixed lymphocyte reactions.

The protocol was immunoSEQ multiplex PCR, while the TCRdb copy is restricted to in-frame clones and leaves out a portion. Altogether roughly 5,100 clones are present, approximately 29% being singletons, with the ten largest covering about 5.5%. TCRbeta sequences of proliferating CFSE-low MLR cells were labeled alloreactive. Stimulators were graft donor PBMCs, splenocytes, lymph-node cells, or third-party PBMCs for pre-transplant recipient cells. A note on this clone: No antigen is known for it.

Deletions cut 2 bases from V and 11 bases from J, with 15 bases between. Germline V lookup: CDR1 MNHNY, CDR2 SVGAGI (reference sequence). This CDR3 spans 13 amino acids. Sequenced material: CD4+ T cells from cultured PBMCs. The chain recombines TRBV6-6 with TRBJ1-1; no clear D gene. This TCR derives from a human patient who received a liver transplant. Part of the T cells may come from the graft donor. The CDR3 nucleotides read TGTGCCAGCAGTTACCCACGGTCACGGGTCGCTTTCTTT. Translated: CASSYPRSRVAFF.